One sample yielded the 13 T cell receptor beta chains listed below, sequenced in a study of cytomegalovirus exposure and HLA in healthy donors. TCRdb's copy holds only in-frame clones and misses some; the assay was immunoSEQ multiplex PCR. The table lists hundreds of thousands of clones, 88% of them singletons. Sequenced: PBMCs. These receptor sequences come from a young woman in good health and CMV-seronegative.

The chain combines TRBV6-1 with TRBJ1-1; D remains ambiguous. Trimming removed 3 bases at V and 4 bases at J, with 12 bases between. This CDR3 is built from 14 residues. Per germline, CDR1 MNHNS and CDR2 SASEGT. The CDR3 coding sequence is TGTGCCAGCAGTGACCGACTGCGTGGCACTGAAGCTTTCTTT. Amino acid sequence: CASSDRLRGTEAFF.

This chain uses TRBV7-9 with TRBJ1-2, with TRBD1 matching over 7 bases. Germline CDR1 reads SEHNR; CDR2 reads FQNEAQ (reference sequence). The CDR3 is 13 amino acids. V dropped 7 bases and J dropped 4; count of bases not matched to a gene: 6. The CDR3 loop reads CASILQGTYGYTF. CDR3 nucleotide sequence: TGTGCCAGCATCCTACAGGGGACCTATGGCTACACCTTC.

This rearrangement joins TRBV28 to TRBJ1-6; D is uncertain. The CDR3 consists of 16 residues. Trimming shortened V by 4 bases and J by 3 bases, and 13 bases separated the two germline ends. Germline V CDR1 and CDR2: MDHEN, SYDVKM. For the CDR3, the DNA is TGTGCCAGCAGTTACCCCGCGGGGAGCTATAATTCACCCCTCCACTTT. Translation gives CASSYPAGSYNSPLHF.

The V gene is TRBV5-1, the J gene TRBJ2-5, with D maybe TRBD1 (5 bases). Trimming left V 0 bases short and J 5 bases short, with 8 bases between. Looked up from germline, CDR1 is SGHRS and CDR2 is YFSETQ. This CDR3 contains 13 residues. CDR3 DNA sequence: TGCGCCAGCAGCTTGGCAGGGTACGAGACCCAGTACTTC. It is translated as CASSLAGYETQYF.

The rearrangement links TRBV28 to TRBJ1-4; a weak D match, TRBD1 (5 bases). Per germline, CDR1 MDHEN and CDR2 SYDVKM. This CDR3 comprises 13 residues. The ends were cut back, 5 bases at V and 13 bases at J, with 17 bases in the middle. The CDR3 spells CASSGGVKGRLFF. The CDR3 DNA sequence: TGTGCCAGCAGTGGGGGGGTTAAGGGCAGACTGTTTTTT.

CDR3 in DNA: TGCGCCAGCAGCCAAGGGACTTACACTGAAGCTTTCTTT. This translates into CASSQGTYTEAFF. The J gene is TRBJ1-1, the V gene TRBV4-3; D remains unclear. The CDR3 length is 13 residues. The V gene lost 1 base and the J gene lost 3 bases, with 6 bases spanning the gap. Germline lookup yields CDR1 LGHNA and CDR2 YSLEER.

Concerning this clone itself: At one end, the junction sequence differs from germline, possibly due to a read error. The rearrangement uses TRBV9 and TRBJ2-1; D not resolved. CDR1 SGDLS and CDR2 YYNGEE come from the germline V gene. The CDR3 contains 11 residues. The CDR3 DNA sequence: TGTGCCAGCAGCTCCTCCAATGAGCAGTTCTTC. Translated: CASSSSNEQFF.

The chain carries TRBV14 and TRBJ1-2; 8 bases are a match to TRBD1. V lost 3 bases, J lost 4 bases, and 1 base stayed unmatched. This CDR3 contains 13 residues. Per germline, CDR1 SGHDN and CDR2 FVKESK. CDR3 sequence reads: CASSQGQAYGYTF. In DNA form, the CDR3 reads TGTGCCAGCAGCCAGGGACAGGCCTATGGCTACACCTTC.

The chain combines TRBV5-1 with TRBJ2-1; D is possibly TRBD2 (6 bases). Germline CDR1 and CDR2: SGHRS and YFSETQ. CDR3 length: 17 residues. Trimming took 1 base from V and 2 from J, leaving 16 bases between them. The CDR3, as DNA: TGCGCCAGCAGCTTGAGCTTTAGCGGTGGGACCTACAATGAGCAGTTCTTC. Translating it yields CASSLSFSGGTYNEQFF.

The CDR3 DNA follows: TGTGCCAGCAGCCCCCGACGACTTGGCTACGAGCAGTACTTC. It translates to CASSPRRLGYEQYF. The V gene is TRBV7-8, the J gene TRBJ2-7; D ambiguous. V was clipped by 5 bases and J by 3 bases, with 14 bases between them. This CDR3 has 14 residues. Germline CDR1 is SGHVS and CDR2 is FQNEAQ.

V and J are TRBV10-2 and TRBJ1-5; no clear D gene. V shed 7 bases and J shed 1 base, with 11 bases lying between them. The CDR3 runs to 14 residues. CDR1 is WSHSY, CDR2 SAAADI, per germline. This CDR3 reads CASTSGGSNQPQHF. Here the CDR3 DNA reads TGCGCCAGCACCTCGGGAGGGAGCAATCAGCCCCAGCATTTT.

The genes are TRBV27 and TRBJ1-4; 7 bases map to TRBD1. Germline loops: CDR1 MNHEY, CDR2 SMNVEV (reference sequence). Trimming at V came to 4 bases and at J to 3 bases, leaving 11 bases not matched to a gene. The CDR3 length is 17 residues. DNA of the CDR3: TGTGCCAGCAGTTCAACGGGACAGTTCTTCCCTAATGAAAAACTGTTTTTT. Encoded protein: CASSSTGQFFPNEKLFF. The complete variable domain, with remaining parts taken from reference TRBV27 and TRBJ1-4, reads EAQVTQNPRYLITVTGKKLTVTCSQNMNHEYMSWYRQDPGLGLRQIYYSMNVEVTDKGDVPEGYKVSRKEKRNFPLILESPSPNQTSLYFCASSSTGQFFPNEKLFFGSGTQLSVL.

CDR3: CASSVGQHMGAQYF. The CDR3 DNA follows: TGTGCCAGCAGCGTTGGACAGCACATGGGCGCGCAGTATTTT. The genes are TRBV9 and TRBJ2-3; a possible D gene is TRBD1 (6 bases). The CDR3 is 14 residues long. Germline V gene lookup returns CDR1 SGDLS and CDR2 YYNGEE. V lost 2 bases, J lost 10 bases, and 17 bases lay in between.